This T cell receptor (beta chain) was recorded in a study of T cell repertoires in cytomegalovirus infection (dated by TCRdb to between 2019 and 2020). In the study overall: Peptide stimulations targeted recently identified HLA-C-restricted CMV epitopes, whose presentation resists viral immunomodulation, together with well-studied HLA-B-restricted epitopes. Donor HLA type was relevant to the analysis, because carriage of CMV infection together with the matching HLA type was indicated by public TCR beta signatures.

Sequencing instrument: Illumina HiSeq 1500. The public reads were reprocessed in TCRdb via fastp at Q25 and MiXCR, keeping in-frame beta chains. CDR3 protein duplicates are merged, each entry listing the most common genes and DNA. Within this sample are 550,000 to 850,000 distinct CDR3 sequences, with around 31% of them counted one time only. 15% to 20% of the sample belongs to the ten largest clones. This clonotype was observed a single time. Its recognized antigen is unknown. It has no much larger one-base neighbor in the sample; base qualities were not kept. One read amounts to weak evidence. In the paper's terms, the treatment or condition label means: in vitro stimulation with specific CMV peptide epitopes to enrich CMV-specific T cells. The CDR3 numbers 16 residues from cysteine through phenylalanine. Left in the record is the CDR3 DNA by itself, 48 bases read in frame from the first base. The germline V gene provides CDR1 MGHRA and CDR2 YSYEKL. V gives up 1 base and J gives up 3 bases, and the segment between their germline ends measures 14 bases.

What the work shows at the level of the full study, not this receptor alone: The ex vivo response was dominated by HLA-C-restricted CMV-specific TCR beta clonotypes, which also provided the single most frequent clonotype in two of eight donors. Cumulative frequency of public TCR beta family members discriminated carriers of CMV infection plus the relevant HLA type in this cohort and an independent approximately 370-donor cohort.

This receptor was identified in a human donor in good health (CMV status not recorded). Some clones in this sample may be carry-over from other donors' samples. The V and J genes are TRBV4-1 and TRBJ2-3; the D gene is not confidently resolved. The sequencing here drew on cultured PBMCs, taken from culture after CMV antigen stimulation. The CDR3 region: CASSQVPSPLTDTQYF. The sequenced DNA is TGCGCCAGCAGCCAAGTCCCGTCACCCCTAACAGATACGCAGTATTTT.